This entry lists 20 T cell receptor beta chains sequenced from one sample in a study of shared clonotypes between healthy human individuals. Naive CD8 cells comprised CD45RO-negative, CCR7-positively selected cells, excluding terminally differentiated effector memory CD45RA+ cells. The assay was immunoSEQ multiplex PCR, and TCRdb's table has in-frame clones only and misses some. Among 2 million or so clones listed, approximately 95% were seen once. The sequencing sample was made of naive CD8+ T cells sorted from blood. Receptors originate from a man aged 18 to 30 in good health.

V usage is TRBV25-1 and J usage is TRBJ2-3, with a possible D match to TRBD2 (6 bases). The CDR3 has 13 amino acids. The germline CDR1 and CDR2 sequences are MGHDK and SYGVNS. Trimming cost V 6 bases and J 0 bases, with 7 bases left between them. The CDR3 protein is CASRRGSTDTQYF. In nucleotides, the CDR3 is TGTGCCAGCAGGCGGGGCAGCACAGATACGCAGTATTTT.

V and J are TRBV13 and TRBJ2-2; TRBD2 matches 7 bases. V was clipped by 5 bases and J by 4 bases; unmatched bases: 10. The CDR3 sequence is 16 residues long. From germline, CDR1 is PRHDT and CDR2 FYEKMQ (reference sequence). CDR3 nucleotide sequence: TGTGCCAGCAGCGAGACTAGCCTGCGCGGCACCGGGGAGCTGTTTTTT. Encoded protein: CASSETSLRGTGELFF. The full variable domain, in which reference TRBV13 and TRBJ2-2 provide the parts outside the CDR3, is AAGVIQSPRHLIKEKRETATLKCYPIPRHDTVYWYQQGPGQDPQFLISFYEKMQSDKGSIPDRFSAQQFSDYHSELNMSSLELGDSALYFCASSETSLRGTGELFFGEGSRLTVL.

The rearrangement links TRBV2 to TRBJ2-3, with a possible D match to TRBD2 (5 bases). This CDR3 contains 18 residues. With 1 base removed from V and 0 bases from J, the gap between germline ends came to 17 bases. From germline, CDR1 is SNHLY and CDR2 FYNNEI. The CDR3 nucleotides read TGTGCCAGCAGTGAAGAACCCTTGGCTAGCCTTAGCACAGATACGCAGTATTTT. This translates into CASSEEPLASLSTDTQYF.

The chain recombines TRBV27 with TRBJ2-7; D possibly corresponds to TRBD2 (5 bases). Trimming took 1 base from V and 2 from J, leaving 6 bases between them. The CDR3 sequence is 13 residues long. Germline V lookup: CDR1 MNHEY, CDR2 SMNVEV (reference sequence). CDR3 nucleotides: TGTGCCAGCAGTTTATACGGGGCCTACGAGCAGTACTTC. As protein: CASSLYGAYEQYF.

The chain carries TRBV5-4 and TRBJ2-7, with D unresolved. The V gene's germline CDR1 is SGHNT and CDR2 YYREEE (reference sequence). This CDR3 comprises 13 residues. Trimming removed 0 bases from V and 2 bases from J, with 6 bases in between. The CDR3 sequence: CASSLDDTYEQYF. The CDR3, as DNA: TGTGCCAGCAGCTTGGATGATACCTACGAGCAGTACTTC. The full variable domain, its missing parts supplied by reference TRBV5-4 and TRBJ2-7, is ETGVTQSPTHLIKTRGQQVTLRCSSQSGHNTVSWYQQALGQGPQFIFQYYREEENGRGNFPPRFSGLQFPNYSSELNVNALELDDSALYLCASSLDDTYEQYFGPGTRLTVT.

This chain links TRBV7-9 with TRBJ1-6, with D perhaps TRBD1 (5 bases). In germline, CDR1 is SEHNR, CDR2 FQNEAQ (reference sequence). Trimming removed 3 bases from V and 8 bases from J, with 17 bases in between. CDR3 size: 16 residues. The CDR3 DNA is TGTGCCAGCAGCTTCGGGACGGACGATGTGGATTCACCCCTCCACTTT. Protein: CASSFGTDDVDSPLHF.

This chain connects TRBV7-9 to TRBJ2-7, with 11 bases fitting TRBD2. This CDR3 has 19 residues. Trimming at V came to 3 bases and at J to 0 bases, leaving 13 bases not matched to a gene. Per the germline V gene, CDR1 is SEHNR and CDR2 is FQNEAQ (reference sequence). CDR3 residues: CASSFPTSGKTPFSYEQYF. CDR3 sequence (DNA): TGTGCCAGCAGCTTCCCGACTAGCGGGAAAACCCCTTTCTCCTACGAGCAGTACTTC.

The chain joins TRBV5-1 to TRBJ2-7, with 8 bases fitting TRBD2. The ends lost 2 bases at V and 0 bases at J; junction bases unmatched: 10. The CDR3 extends over 17 amino acids. Germline V lookup: CDR1 SGHRS, CDR2 YFSETQ. For the CDR3, the DNA is TGCGCCAGCAGCTTTAGGCCTAGCGGGTCGTTCTCCTACGAGCAGTACTTC. Its protein is CASSFRPSGSFSYEQYF.

V and J are TRBV6-5 and TRBJ2-1; possibly TRBD1 or TRBD2 for D (5 bases each). The CDR3 spans 16 residues. The V and J ends lost 2 bases and 9 bases respectively, with 20 bases between them. Per germline, CDR1 MNHEY and CDR2 SVGAGI. Here the CDR3 DNA reads TGTGCCAGCAGTTACGGAGTGGGGGAAGGGCCTGGTGAGCAGTTCTTC. Its protein is CASSYGVGEGPGEQFF.

V gene TRBV27 combines with J gene TRBJ2-1; TRBD2 aligns across 9 bases. Per germline, CDR1 MNHEY and CDR2 SMNVEV (reference sequence). With 2 bases clipped from V and 4 bases from J, the junction kept 9 bases outside the gene matches. The CDR3 totals 17 residues. The CDR3 sequence is CASSLVPLAGPYNEQFF. The CDR3 nucleotides read TGTGCCAGCAGTTTAGTTCCGCTAGCGGGACCGTACAATGAGCAGTTCTTC.

In this sample, this clone turned up once. V is TRBV9 and J is TRBJ2-1; 7 bases align to TRBD2. Trimming removed 0 bases from V and 4 bases from J; junction bases left unmatched: 7. Germline V gene lookup returns CDR1 SGDLS and CDR2 YYNGEE. The CDR3 totals 16 residues. CDR3 loop: CASSVALLAEYNEQFF. As DNA, the CDR3 is TGTGCCAGCAGCGTAGCTCTTCTAGCGGAGTACAATGAGCAGTTCTTC. Supplemented by reference TRBV9 and TRBJ2-1, the full variable domain reads DSGVTQTPKHLITATGQRVTLRCSPRSGDLSVYWYQQSLDQGLQFLIQYYNGEERAKGNILERFSAQQFPDLHSELNLSSLELGDSALYFCASSVALLAEYNEQFFGPGTRLTVL.

A remark on this clone: Other DNA sequences in this sample translate to the same CDR3. This chain joins TRBV7-9 and TRBJ1-1; the D is unclear. Germline assignment: CDR1 SEHNR and CDR2 FQNEAQ (reference sequence). The V gene lost 3 bases and the J gene lost 1 base, with 9 bases spanning the gap. The CDR3 covers 14 residues. CDR3 sequence reads: CASSLAGSNTEAFF. In DNA, the CDR3 is TGTGCCAGCAGCTTGGCGGGGTCGAACACTGAAGCTTTCTTT.

This chain joins TRBV27 and TRBJ1-6; D gene ambiguous. The CDR3 contains 14 residues. The germline CDR1 and CDR2 sequences are MNHEY and SMNVEV (reference sequence). Between the trimmed V and J ends, which lost 7 bases and 12 bases, there was a span of 19 bases. The CDR3 sequence: CASTTWTERGPLHF. CDR3 nucleotides: TGTGCCAGCACCACTTGGACGGAACGAGGACCCCTCCACTTT.

The V gene is TRBV27, the J gene TRBJ2-3; 12 positions agree with TRBD2. This CDR3 comprises 16 residues. Germline V gene sequence: CDR1 MNHEY, CDR2 SMNVEV (reference sequence). V lost 5 bases and J lost 5; bases outside the gene matches: 8. DNA for the CDR3: TGTGCCAGCAGTGGGGCTAGCGGGGGGGCAGGAGATACGCAGTATTTT. Translated: CASSGASGGAGDTQYF.

This sequence joins TRBV10-3 and TRBJ2-3; 9 bases align to TRBD2. There are 14 residues in the CDR3. Germline loops: CDR1 ENHRY, CDR2 SYGVKD. Losses at the gene ends were 6 bases for V and 2 bases for J; bases not matched to a gene: 3. The DNA of the CDR3 is TGTGCCATCAGGCGGGGGGGCAACACAGATACGCAGTATTTT. Residues: CAIRRGGNTDTQYF.

The J gene is TRBJ2-3, the V gene TRBV29-1, with 8 bases lining up with TRBD1. The germline V gene encodes CDR1 SQVTM and CDR2 ANQGSEA. V lost 4 bases and J lost 2; bases outside the gene matches: 5. The CDR3 contains 14 residues. The CDR3 DNA is TGCAGCGTTGCGGGACAGGATTACACAGATACGCAGTATTTT. As protein: CSVAGQDYTDTQYF.

Comment on this clone: Other DNA variants within this sample encode the same CDR3. This sequence joins TRBV9 and TRBJ1-1; tentatively, D is TRBD1 (5 bases). CDR3 length: 12 residues. V shed 3 bases and J shed 3 bases, with 6 bases lying between them. Germline-derived CDR1 and CDR2 are SGDLS and YYNGEE. CDR3 DNA sequence: TGTGCCAGCAGCGGGGGGTACACTGAAGCTTTCTTT. Translation gives CASSGGYTEAFF.

The chain carries TRBV6-1 and TRBJ1-1; the D gene is possibly TRBD1 (6 bases). CDR3 size: 15 residues. Trimming took 2 bases from V and 0 from J, leaving 10 bases between them. The germline gives CDR1 MNHNS, CDR2 SASEGT. The CDR3 reads CASSEQGYMNTEAFF. The CDR3 DNA follows: TGTGCCAGCAGTGAACAGGGGTACATGAACACTGAAGCTTTCTTT.

V usage is TRBV13 and J usage is TRBJ2-7, with D perhaps matching TRBD1 (5 bases). Germline V gene sequence: CDR1 PRHDT, CDR2 FYEKMQ (reference sequence). Trimming pared 3 bases from V and 2 bases from J, leaving 14 bases between. This CDR3 has 15 amino acids. The CDR3 DNA is TGTGCCAGCAGCTTTTGGGGCGCCTTCCCCTACGAGCAGTACTTC. Encoded protein: CASSFWGAFPYEQYF. The whole variable domain, filled in from reference TRBV13 and TRBJ2-7, reads AAGVIQSPRHLIKEKRETATLKCYPIPRHDTVYWYQQGPGQDPQFLISFYEKMQSDKGSIPDRFSAQQFSDYHSELNMSSLELGDSALYFCASSFWGAFPYEQYFGPGTRLTVT.

The chain carries TRBV10-1 and TRBJ1-1, with no clear D. Between the trimmed V and J ends, which lost 5 bases and 5 bases, there was a span of 12 bases. Germline V gene lookup returns CDR1 WNHNN and CDR2 SYGVQD (reference sequence). This CDR3 contains 13 residues. Here the CDR3 reads CASSSLGGTEAFF. The CDR3 DNA reads as TGCGCCAGCAGTTCTCTAGGCGGGACTGAAGCTTTCTTT.